The TCR beta chain described here comes from a study of cytomegalovirus exposure and HLA in healthy donors (dated by TCRdb to the late 2010s). Concerning the study at large: An earlier analysis of about 560 of the donors reported 276 Gb of sequence data and 117 million unique TCR beta sequences obtained from 180 million or so T cells. The study aimed to test whether signatures of past pathogen exposure could be identified by cataloging public T cell receptors. In a later analysis, previously published TCR beta repertoires from some 640 donors were re-analyzed and high-resolution HLA genotyping was added so that TCR occurrence patterns could be studied. The genetic ancestry cluster associated with self-reported Caucasian donors included roughly four fifths of the 398 genotyped donors. A separate validation cohort of roughly 130 different subjects was used in addition to the approximately 700-subject first cohort. Among over 350 genotyped donors of the cohort, an average of around 240,000 unique TCR beta nucleotide sequences were sequenced per donor, roughly 20% of them non-productive. The study profiled the T cell repertoires of around 700 subjects by immunosequencing and related them to cytomegalovirus serostatus. Rather than using new phenotypic data, the later analysis identified candidate immune exposures from TCR beta sequences and from how often those sequences occurred across donors. The study combined high-throughput TCR immunosequencing, statistical association of individual TCRs with disease status, and machine learning to predict cytomegalovirus infection status. An earlier analysis of 500 to 750 of the donors applied high-throughput TCR beta sequencing to assess whether each TCR beta V gene segment acted as functional or pseudogenic. HLA typing included class I and class II loci at four-digit resolution. A few DR-DQ haplotypes were treated as single units for association and clustering because of strong linkage in the cohort. Typing coverage differed by locus: A, B, C, DRB1 and DQB1 were typed in about 620-630 donors, DQA1 in 500 to 550, DPA1 in approximately 610, and DPB1 in 450 to 490. Every repertoire in the discovery cohort had been generated on one and the same sequencing platform. Genome-wide SNP genotypes for about 55% of the roughly 670 donors were used in a later genetic analysis, which treated that subset as a discovery cohort. Donor age, sex, ethnicity and CMV serostatus were compiled alongside the repertoire data. Around 300 gigabases of sequencing data and approximately 85 million unique TCR sequences were included in an early release covering around 600 HLA-typed donors. The paper's findings and limits, for the study overall: A later analysis associated about 16,000 TCR beta sequences with specific HLA alleles at a false discovery rate of 0.05. A later analysis found that HLA-associated TCR beta chains were more clonally expanded and had lower generation probabilities than equally common non-associated chains. In an earlier analysis of under 600 of the donors, most TCR beta V segments were observed in productive rearrangements about 87% or about 30% of the time, broadly matching IMGT annotations. A further reported finding was that TCR beta sequences accurately predicted the HLA-A and HLA-B alleles for most subjects in the first cohort. In vitro tests confirmed that a few of the cytomegalovirus-associated TCR beta chains recognize cytomegalovirus antigens. The earlier analysis of fewer than 750 of the donors excluded over 15 rarely observed V segments, including chromosome 9 orphons, because counts were too low. While some public TCRs were present in many individuals, most TCR sequences turned up only very rarely across donors. The cohort was sequenced for TCR beta chains only, and without alpha or paired-chain data the features that could be detected were limited. A later genetic analysis reported fewer N-insertions in productive TCRs among donors in an Asian-associated ancestry cluster than the roughly 720-donor mean. In a later analysis, several top co-occurrence clusters were reported to appear linked to parvovirus B19, influenza, CMV and Epstein-Barr virus. When HLA alleles, especially DR and DQ, strongly co-occurred, attributing TCR associations to individual alleles was difficult. Linkage disequilibrium might explain the correlated functional status among segregating V segments, but an unknown experimental factor could not be ruled out. Immune exposure information for the cohort was limited to CMV serostatus. A cluster of highly shared sequence variants was judged likely to represent a technical artifact of the sequencing pipeline. An association between a missense DCLRE1C variant and V-gene and J-gene trimming of TCR beta chains was found in a later genetic analysis and replicated in an independent cohort. Presence/absence analyses assumed roughly uniform sequencing depth across donors, an assumption that may not hold. Because HLA typing was unavailable for some donors at each locus, only the typed subset was used in association tests. The authors suggested that the approach could potentially be generalized to other disease states and immunological phenotypes. Cytomegalovirus status was reported to be diagnosed by the classifier with high specificity and sensitivity in both the original and validation cohorts. According to a later analysis, most CMV-associated TCR beta chains appeared to be HLA-restricted, and the HLA associations seemed to be driven largely by CMV exposure. Some IMGT-functional V segments, including TRBV6-2 and TRBV6-3, could not be distinguished by the 87-base-pair reads and were therefore excluded. A total of fewer than 200 TCR beta chains were listed by the study as associated with cytomegalovirus. In a later analysis, TCR association rates were found to vary across HLA loci, with the most associated TCRs seen for DRB1 alleles and the fewest for HLA-C alleles.

Comments on this clone: Its antigen is not yet known. No much larger clone exists at a distance of one base, and base qualities are not known.

The cohort comprised more than 550 healthy bone marrow donors. All cohort members were sampled while nominally healthy, although unrecorded immune exposures were likely present. The donor was CMV seronegative and was included in the group of a few hundred seronegative cohort members. Each donor provided a peripheral blood sample, and peripheral blood mononuclear cells were used for TCR beta sequencing. The Qiagen DNeasy Blood Extraction Kit was used to extract genomic DNA from the blood cell samples. The CDR3 sequence holds 13 residues, the cysteine and phenylalanine included. Of all the DNA, just the CDR3 is kept, 39 bases in frame from base 1. The germline V and J ends show losses of 6 bases and 7 bases respectively, and no gene match explains 3 bases of the junction. CDR1 and CDR2 are drawn from the germline V gene (reference sequence): MNHEY, SMNVEV. Receptor amplification or capture employed the immunoSEQ multiplex PCR assay. For the multiplex PCR, a mixture combining 60 forward primers for TCR Vbeta segments and 13 reverse primers for TCR Jbeta segments was used. The CDR3 region of rearranged TCR beta genes was amplified from genomic DNA with a multiplex PCR assay. Amplified TCR beta libraries were sequenced as 87-base-pair reads on the Illumina HiSeq System. For the original study's pipeline: A later analysis tallied around 82 million unique TCR beta chains across the 666 repertoires, and around 10 million of those chains were shared by two or more donors. A nearest-neighbor algorithm error-corrected the raw reads and collapsed the reads into unique sequences, merging closely related sequences to remove PCR and sequencing errors. CDR3 sequences were aligned to IMGT reference sequences to assign V, D and J gene segments. For a sequence to be retained, at least a six-nucleotide match to both a V gene segment and a J gene segment was required. Rearrangements were classified as productive when the CDR3 lacked stop codons and remained in frame with V and J, and all other rearrangements were classified as non-productive. CDR3 was defined according to IMGT convention as the region running from the second conserved V-encoded cysteine to the conserved J-encoded phenylalanine. The earlier analysis of about 530 of the donors excluded any sequence lacking an unambiguous match to a single V gene segment. In an earlier analysis of approximately 610 of the donors, V segments were called functional above 56.7% productive rearrangements and were called segregating when the between-donor standard deviation exceeded 5%. To diagnose cytomegalovirus status from the catalog of TCR beta chain sequences, a statistical classification framework was built. In a later analysis, V and J genes were assigned by comparing TCR nucleotide sequences against IMGT/GENE-DB human TR gene sequences. A later analysis assigned CDR3 sequences and most-parsimonious VDJ recombination scenarios with the TCRdist pipeline. In a later analysis, each TCR beta chain was defined by its CDR3 amino acid sequence together with its V-gene family, and reads lacking a unique V-gene family were excluded. A later analysis removed roughly 590 highly shared, low-generation-probability nucleotide sequences to deal with suspected cross-contamination and a sequencing artifact. A later analysis calculated a clonal expansion index for each public chain from normalized within-repertoire ranks of inferred template counts. In a later analysis, generation probabilities were computed using a VDJ recombination model fitted to out-of-frame rearrangements, and the results were checked against IGoR. Hypergeometric tests were used in a later analysis to score TCR-TCR, TCR-HLA and TCR-CMV co-occurrence, with a repertoire-size bias correction applied to the TCR pairs. False discovery rates were estimated in a later analysis by permuting HLA or CMV assignments 20 times. A later analysis grouped co-occurring TCRs with DBSCAN, adding TCRdist sequence similarity when clustering within HLA-allele-positive subsets. Repertoires with fewer than 30,000 or more than 120,000 public chains, plus five repertoires with anomalous nucleotide sharing, were excluded from co-occurrence clustering. TCRdb limited this immuneACCESS table to in-frame rearrangements with V and J called. A share of clones is missing; checked studies link under half to unresolved V genes, and the rest is unexplained. V and J calls and clone size are given by that table; D and trimming were obtained from the DNA. The table for this sample lists roughly 160,000 clones; 65% to 85% of them were counted only once. The top ten constitute over 1.3% of the sample.

What was sequenced was PBMCs. This chain joins TRBV27 to TRBJ1-5; the central 10 bases match TRBD1. The sequence was collected from a man in his 60s in good health and CMV-seronegative. CDR3 sequence: CASSDRGRQPQHF. The nucleotides are TGTGCCAGCAGCGACAGGGGGCGACAGCCCCAGCATTTT.